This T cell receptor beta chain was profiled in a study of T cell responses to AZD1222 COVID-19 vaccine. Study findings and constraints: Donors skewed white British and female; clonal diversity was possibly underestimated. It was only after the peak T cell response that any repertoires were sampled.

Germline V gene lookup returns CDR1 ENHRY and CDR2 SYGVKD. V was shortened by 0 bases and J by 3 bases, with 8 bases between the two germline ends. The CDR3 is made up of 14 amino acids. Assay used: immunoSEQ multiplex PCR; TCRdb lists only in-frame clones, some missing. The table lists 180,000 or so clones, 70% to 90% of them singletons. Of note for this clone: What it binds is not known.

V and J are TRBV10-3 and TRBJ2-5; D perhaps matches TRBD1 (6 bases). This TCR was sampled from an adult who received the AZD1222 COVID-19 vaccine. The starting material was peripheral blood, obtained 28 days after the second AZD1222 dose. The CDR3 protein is CAISESRGKETQYF. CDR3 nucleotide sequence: TGTGCCATCAGTGAGTCAAGGGGGAAAGAGACCCAGTACTTC.